These T cell receptor beta chains were read from a single sample in a study of cytomegalovirus exposure and HLA in healthy donors. Profiled with immunoSEQ multiplex PCR; TCRdb holds only in-frame clones, not every one. The sample lists about 160,000 clones, around 80% occurring once. The sample was PBMCs. All receptors come from a woman aged 30 to 39 in good health and CMV-seropositive. CDR3s include the opening cysteine and the closing phenylalanine or tryptophan. Fields, in order: V gene, D gene, clone size, J gene, CDR3 DNA, CDR3 protein. The D gene is left open where the match is weak. Size values are once, few and many counts, or a class for expanded clones, and some rows have none.

>TRBV5-4|TRBD2|once|TRBJ2-1
TGTGCCAGCAGCTTGCCTACTAGCGGATTTTACAATGAGCAGTTCTTC
CASSLPTSGFYNEQFF
>TRBV2|-|-|TRBJ2-7
TGTGCCAGCAGGGAGGAGCGGGTTTACTCCTACGAGCAGTACTTC
CASREERVYSYEQYF
>TRBV2|TRBD2|-|TRBJ2-5
TGTGCCAGCAGCCCCGAGGGGGGGGCGGGGGGGACCCAGTACTTC
CASSPEGGAGGTQYF
>TRBV6-4|TRBD1|-|TRBJ2-2
TGTGCCAGCAGCGTCACAGGGGAGAACACCGGGGAGCTGTTTTTT
CASSVTGENTGELFF
>TRBV29-1|-|-|TRBJ2-3
TGCAGCGTCGGGACTGATTATACGCAGTATTTT
CSVGTDYTQYF
>TRBV7-3|TRBD2|-|TRBJ2-2
TGTGCCAGCAGCCCGAGGTGGGGAGGGGACACCGGGGAGCTGTTTTTT
CASSPRWGGDTGELFF
>TRBV4-3|-|-|TRBJ1-4
TGCGCCAGCAGCCTGGACGTAGGGGGTGAAAAACTGTTTTTT
CASSLDVGGEKLFF
>TRBV25-1|-|-|TRBJ1-2
TGTGCCAGCAGTGGGACTGACTATGGCTACACCTTC
CASSGTDYGYTF
>TRBV28|TRBD1|-|TRBJ2-7
TGTGCCAGCAGTTTTCCAAACAGGGGGCGGGAGAGGGACGAGCAGTACTTC
CASSFPNRGRERDEQYF
>TRBV19|-|once|TRBJ2-2
TGTGCCAGTAGGACCAGGGGCGGGCCCGGGGAGCTGTTTTTT
CASRTRGGPGELFF
>TRBV5-1|TRBD2|few|TRBJ2-7
TGTGCCAGCAGCTACGGGACTAACGGTCACGAGCAGTACTTC
CASSYGTNGHEQYF
>TRBV23-1|-|-|TRBJ1-6
TGCGCCAGCAGTCAGCAGGGGAATTCACCCCTCCACTTT
CASSQQGNSPLHF
>TRBV9|TRBD2|-|TRBJ2-1
TGTGCCAGCTCGGGGCTAGCGGTCCCCTACAATGAGCAGTTCTTC
CASSGLAVPYNEQFF
>TRBV19|-|-|TRBJ1-2
TGTGCCAGTAGTATATCCGGGAAGCCCTATGGCTACACCTTC
CASSISGKPYGYTF
>TRBV28|-|-|TRBJ1-6
TGTGCCAGCAGTTCGACAGTGATCTATAATTCACCCCTCCACTTT
CASSSTVIYNSPLHF
>TRBV7-8|-|once|TRBJ2-5
TGTGCCAGCAGCGCTCGAGGTCTTGAGACCCAGTACTTC
CASSARGLETQYF
>TRBV9|-|-|TRBJ1-1
TGTGCCAGCAGCTCGCGAATCGAGCACACTGAAGCTTTCTTT
CASSSRIEHTEAFF
>TRBV30|-|-|TRBJ1-1
TGTGCCTGGAGCGGGGGGCCTAGGACTGAAGCTTTCTTT
CAWSGGPRTEAFF
>TRBV5-6|-|-|TRBJ1-5
TGTGCCAGCAGCCTCAGGGGATATAGCAATCAGCCCCAGCATTTT
CASSLRGYSNQPQHF
>TRBV29-1|-|-|TRBJ2-3
TGCAGCGTTGAACCAGGGAAGGGGGCAGATACGCAGTATTTT
CSVEPGKGADTQYF
>TRBV5-1|TRBD1|-|TRBJ2-7
TGCGCCAGCAGCGTCGGGACAGGATCCTACGAGCAGTACTTC
CASSVGTGSYEQYF
>TRBV25-1|TRBD1|once|TRBJ1-4
TGTGCCAGCAGCCCCGGGACAGTTAATGAAAAACTGTTTTTT
CASSPGTVNEKLFF
>TRBV5-8|-|-|TRBJ1-5
TGTGCCAGCAGCTTTGTAATTTATCAGCCCCAGCATTTT
CASSFVIYQPQHF
>TRBV6-1|TRBD1|once|TRBJ1-3
TGTGCCAGCAGTGACCAGGGGGTCACCATATATTTT
CASSDQGVTIYF
>TRBV13|-|once|TRBJ1-1
TGTGCCAGCAGCTTAGGGGTCCACGGGAACACTGAAGCTTTCTTT
CASSLGVHGNTEAFF
>TRBV9|-|once|TRBJ1-2
TGTGCCAGCAGCGTAATGCATACGAGGGCTAACTATGGCTACACCTTC
CASSVMHTRANYGYTF
>TRBV11-2|-|-|TRBJ1-4
TGTGCCAGCAGCACAGACAGGTGGCAGAATGAAAAACTGTTTTTT
CASSTDRWQNEKLFF
>TRBV6-5|TRBD1|-|TRBJ2-3
TGTGCCAGCAGTTACGGACAGGGCCGGGGAACAGATACGCAGTATTTT
CASSYGQGRGTDTQYF
>TRBV10-3|-|-|TRBJ2-3
TGTGCCATTAGATCCGGGACAACAAGCACAGATACGCAGTATTTT
CAIRSGTTSTDTQYF
>TRBV29-1|-|-|TRBJ1-2
TGCAGCGTTGGATCGGGAATAGGTGGCTACACCTTC
CSVGSGIGGYTF
>TRBV10-3|-|-|TRBJ1-1
TGTGCCATCAGTGATCCGGGACACTCTACCTTGAACACTGAAGCTTTCTTT
CAISDPGHSTLNTEAFF
>TRBV30|TRBD1|-|TRBJ1-1
TGTGCCCGGGACAGGGGACTGAACACTGAAGCTTTCTTT
CARDRGLNTEAFF
>TRBV29-1|TRBD1|-|TRBJ1-2
TGCAGCGTTGCGGGACAGTTCTATGGCTACACCTTC
CSVAGQFYGYTF
>TRBV23-1|TRBD1|few|TRBJ1-1
TGCGCCAGCAGCTTGGGGACAGTAGACACTGAAGCTTTCTTT
CASSLGTVDTEAFF
>TRBV2|-|many|TRBJ1-3
TGTGCCAGCAGGAGGGACTCTGGAAACACCATATATTTT
CASRRDSGNTIYF
>TRBV11-2|-|-|TRBJ2-7
TGTGCCAGCAGCTTAGGGGGGGACTCCTACGAGCAGTACTTC
CASSLGGDSYEQYF
>TRBV5-1|-|-|TRBJ1-1
TGCGCCAGCAGCTTGCCCACAGGGATGAACACTGAAGCTTTCTTT
CASSLPTGMNTEAFF
>TRBV6-5|-|-|TRBJ2-1
TGTGCCAGCAGTTACTACCACTTGAATGAGCAGTTCTTC
CASSYYHLNEQFF
>TRBV11-1|TRBD2|-|TRBJ2-5
TGTGCCAGCAGCGACCTAGCGGGGAGCCAAGAGACCCAGTACTTC
CASSDLAGSQETQYF
>TRBV11-2|TRBD1|-|TRBJ1-1
TGTGCCAGCAGCTTAGATTTGCGGGGACAGCGTAACACTGAAGCTTTCTTT
CASSLDLRGQRNTEAFF
>TRBV5-1|-|-|TRBJ2-7
TGCGCCAGCAGCTTCACAGGCGTCTCCTACGAGCAGTACTTC
CASSFTGVSYEQYF